The 3 T cell receptor beta chains below come from one sample, sequenced in a study of T cell responses to AZD1222 COVID-19 vaccine. Here immunoSEQ multiplex PCR was the method, and the copy in TCRdb shows in-frame clones only, minus some. The top ten clones hold approximately 6% of a sample with under 150,000 clones, over 85% of them seen once. This sample comprised peripheral blood, obtained on day 0 of AZD1222 vaccination. These receptors all stem from an adult in good health.

The chain has TRBV20-1 and TRBJ1-2; D remains ambiguous. Germline assignment: CDR1 DFQATT and CDR2 SNEGSKA (reference sequence). This CDR3 has 13 amino acids. The V end was cut by 3 bases, the J end by 6 bases, with 14 bases between. In nucleotides, the CDR3 is TGCAGTGCTAGTTGGGGTAACGTCGATGGCTACACCTTC. Translated: CSASWGNVDGYTF.

The chain recombines TRBV11-2 with TRBJ1-1; TRBD1 matches 8 bases. Germline V lookup: CDR1 SGHAT, CDR2 FQNNGV. Trimming removed 5 bases from V and 5 bases from J; junction bases left unmatched: 10. This CDR3 spans 15 amino acids. The CDR3 sequence: CASSRGQGGRTEAFF. DNA for the CDR3: TGTGCCAGCAGCCGAGGACAGGGTGGAAGGACTGAAGCTTTCTTT.

This clone was seen more than once but under ten times. The rearrangement links TRBV19 to TRBJ1-3; 9 bases agree with TRBD1. Unmatched junction bases numbered 4, after V lost 5 bases and J lost 8 bases. The CDR3 loop spans 13 amino acids. Germline V gives CDR1 LNHDA, CDR2 SQIVND (reference sequence). In nucleotides, the CDR3 is TGTGCCAGTAGTTTTAGACAGGGGGACACCATATATTTT. Translation: CASSFRQGDTIYF.